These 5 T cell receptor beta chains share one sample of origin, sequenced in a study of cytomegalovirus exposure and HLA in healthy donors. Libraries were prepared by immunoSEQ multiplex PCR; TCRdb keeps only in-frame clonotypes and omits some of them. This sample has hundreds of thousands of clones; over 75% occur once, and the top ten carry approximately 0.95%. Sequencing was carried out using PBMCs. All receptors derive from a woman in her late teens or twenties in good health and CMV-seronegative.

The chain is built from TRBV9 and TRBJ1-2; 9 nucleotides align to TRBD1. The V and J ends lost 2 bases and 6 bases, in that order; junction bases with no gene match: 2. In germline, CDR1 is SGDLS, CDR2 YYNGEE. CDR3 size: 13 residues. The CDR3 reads CASSVDRGDGYTF. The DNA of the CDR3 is TGTGCCAGCAGCGTCGACAGGGGGGATGGCTACACCTTC.

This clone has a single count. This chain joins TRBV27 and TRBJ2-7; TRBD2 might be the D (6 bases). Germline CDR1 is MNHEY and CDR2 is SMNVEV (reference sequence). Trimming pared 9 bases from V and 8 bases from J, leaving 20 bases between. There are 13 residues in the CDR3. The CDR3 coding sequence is TGTGCCAGTACGGGGGACCCCCAAGGGAAGCAGTACTTC. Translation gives CASTGDPQGKQYF.

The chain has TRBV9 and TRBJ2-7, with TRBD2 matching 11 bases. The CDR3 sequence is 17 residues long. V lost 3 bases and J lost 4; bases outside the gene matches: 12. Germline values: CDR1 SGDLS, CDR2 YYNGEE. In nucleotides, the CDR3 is TGTGCCAGCAGCGAAAATGAACTAGCGGGAGTAAAGTACGAGCAGTACTTC. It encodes CASSENELAGVKYEQYF.

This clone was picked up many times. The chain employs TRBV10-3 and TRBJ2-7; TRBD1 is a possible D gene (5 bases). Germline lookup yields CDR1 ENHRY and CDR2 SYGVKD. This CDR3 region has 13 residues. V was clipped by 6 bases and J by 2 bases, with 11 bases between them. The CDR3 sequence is CAISPQATYEQYF. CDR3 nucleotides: TGTGCCATCAGCCCACAGGCTACCTACGAGCAGTACTTC.

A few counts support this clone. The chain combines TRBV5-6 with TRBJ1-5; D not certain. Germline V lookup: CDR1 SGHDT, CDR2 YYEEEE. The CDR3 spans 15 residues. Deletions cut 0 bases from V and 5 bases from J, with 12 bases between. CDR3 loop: CASSLGLGVDQPQHF. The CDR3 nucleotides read TGTGCCAGCAGCTTGGGGCTCGGAGTCGATCAGCCCCAGCATTTT. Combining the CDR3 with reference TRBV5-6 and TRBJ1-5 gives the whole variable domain DAGVTQSPTHLIKTRGQQVTLRCSPKSGHDTVSWYQQALGQGPQFIFQYYEEEERQRGNFPDRFSGHQFPNYSSELNVNALLLGDSALYLCASSLGLGVDQPQHFGDGTRLSIL.